The rows below give T cell receptor beta chains drawn from one sample of a study of blood T cells in healthy people across ages. MiXCR, run by TCRdb on the 5' RACE reads, gives a single entry per CDR3 protein. The sample shows 1.5 million or so distinct CDR3 sequences, 40% to 45% of them seen only once. The material sequenced was blood. These receptors came from a woman between 18 and 29 years old in good health. CDR3s include the opening cysteine and the closing phenylalanine or tryptophan. D genes are given only for firm matches. Clone size appears in some rows only: once, few, many, or a class for an expanded clone.

TRBV4-1	-	TRBD1	TRBJ1-1	CASSQMAGEGRGLGTEAFF	TGCGCCAGCAGCCAGATGGCGGGTGAAGGCAGGGGGTTGGGCACTGAAGCTTTCTTT
TRBV5-1	-	-	TRBJ1-2	CASSLSDRSYGYTF	TGCGCCAGCAGTTTGTCTGACCGCAGCTATGGCTACACCTTC
TRBV19	-	-	TRBJ1-2	CASSIKGMNGYTF	TGTGCCAGTAGTATCAAGGGAATGAATGGCTACACCTTC
TRBV9	few	-	TRBJ2-1	CASSVLGVRGYNEQFF	TGTGCCAGCAGCGTATTAGGAGTTAGGGGCTACAATGAGCAGTTCTTC
TRBV7-2	once	TRBD2	TRBJ2-1	CASSPLGGSAGEQFF	TGTGCCAGCAGCCCGCTGGGGGGGTCGGCAGGTGAGCAGTTCTTC
TRBV21-1	many	-	TRBJ1-2	CAPMPGYGYTF	TGTGCCCCCATGCCTGGGTATGGCTACACCTTC
TRBV5-1	few	-	TRBJ1-1	CASSTALMGGNTEAFF	TGCGCCAGCAGCACAGCGTTGATGGGGGGGAACACTGAAGCTTTCTTT
TRBV21-1	-	-	TRBJ2-4	CASSIPGASSGFAKNIQYF	TGTGCCAGCAGCATCCCGGGGGCTAGTTCTGGGTTCGCCAAAAACATTCAGTACTTC
TRBV6-2/TRBV6-3	few	TRBD2	TRBJ2-3	CASSPTGTSGKGVGTDTQYF	TGTGCCAGCAGTCCAACCGGGACTAGCGGGAAAGGAGTCGGCACAGATACGCAGTATTTT
TRBV7-9	-	TRBD1	TRBJ2-3	CASSLGTGGRTDTQYF	TGTGCCAGCAGCTTAGGGACAGGGGGCCGGACAGATACGCAGTATTTT
TRBV20-1	-	TRBD1	TRBJ2-7	CSARPPGQGSYEQYF	TGCAGTGCTAGACCCCCGGGACAGGGATCCTACGAGCAGTACTTC
TRBV28	few	-	TRBJ2-7	CASSAARGDRSYEQYF	TGTGCCAGCAGTGCGGCCCGTGGGGATCGCTCCTACGAGCAGTACTTC
TRBV5-1	-	TRBD2	TRBJ2-1	CASSSTSGRDEQFF	TGCGCCAGCAGCTCGACTAGCGGGAGAGATGAGCAGTTCTTC
TRBV5-1	-	-	TRBJ2-7	CASSLALIASYEQYF	TGCGCCAGCAGCTTGGCCTTGATTGCTTCATACGAGCAGTACTTC
TRBV29-1	-	-	TRBJ1-2	CSAAEGSDYGYTF	TGCAGCGCTGCCGAGGGAAGCGACTATGGCTACACCTTC
TRBV6-1	-	TRBD2	TRBJ2-5	CASSVGLAGPLQETQYF	TGTGCCAGCAGTGTTGGACTAGCGGGACCTCTGCAAGAGACCCAGTACTTC
TRBV6-1	-	-	TRBJ1-5	CASSEADQGSPQHF	TGTGCCAGCAGTGAAGCCGACCAGGGGTCGCCCCAGCATTTT
TRBV5-1	-	TRBD1	TRBJ1-6	CASSTNRGYNSPLHF	TGCGCCAGCAGCACGAACAGGGGTTATAATTCACCCCTCCACTTT
TRBV5-8	-	TRBD1	TRBJ1-5	CASSHGQGDNQPRHF	TGTGCCAGCAGCCATGGACAGGGCGACAATCAGCCCCGGCATTTT
TRBV20-1	-	-	TRBJ2-1	CSANTGYNEQFF	TGCAGTGCTAACACCGGCTACAATGAGCAGTTCTTC
TRBV29-1	many	TRBD1	TRBJ2-3	CSAGTATDTQYF	TGCAGCGCGGGGACAGCCACAGATACGCAGTATTTT
TRBV28	few	TRBD1	TRBJ2-1	CASSQGAKNEQFF	TGTGCCAGCAGTCAGGGGGCTAAAAATGAGCAGTTCTTC
TRBV29-1	few	-	TRBJ2-1	CSVDRRAGSGQQFF	TGCAGCGTTGATAGGCGGGCGGGCAGCGGACAGCAGTTCTTC
TRBV9	-	TRBD2	TRBJ2-1	CASSVAGGFHEQFF	TGTGCCAGCAGCGTAGCGGGAGGGTTCCATGAGCAGTTCTTC